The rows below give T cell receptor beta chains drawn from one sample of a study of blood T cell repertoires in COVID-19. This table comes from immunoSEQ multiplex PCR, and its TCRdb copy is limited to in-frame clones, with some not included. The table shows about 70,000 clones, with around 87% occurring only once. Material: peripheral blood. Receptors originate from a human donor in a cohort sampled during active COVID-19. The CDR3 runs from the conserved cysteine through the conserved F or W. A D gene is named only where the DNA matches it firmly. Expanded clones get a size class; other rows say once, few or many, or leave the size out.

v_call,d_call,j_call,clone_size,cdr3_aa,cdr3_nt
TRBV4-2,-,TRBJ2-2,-,CASSRDGGQANTGELFF,TGTGCCAGCAGCCGGGACGGGGGGCAGGCGAACACCGGGGAGCTGTTTTTT
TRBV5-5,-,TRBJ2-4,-,CASSQDSRIQYF,TGTGCCAGCAGCCAGGACAGTAGGATTCAGTACTTC
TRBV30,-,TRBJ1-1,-,CASRRDTEAFF,TGTGCCTCCAGACGGGACACTGAAGCTTTCTTT
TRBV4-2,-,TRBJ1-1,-,CASSQGISGIGTEAFF,TGTGCCAGCAGCCAAGGAATCTCAGGGATCGGCACTGAAGCTTTCTTT
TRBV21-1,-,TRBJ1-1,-,CASSKDRNTEAFF,TGTGCCAGCAGCAAAGACAGGAACACTGAAGCTTTCTTT
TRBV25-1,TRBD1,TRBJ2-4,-,CASSGYRGMEGNIQYF,TGTGCCAGCAGTGGTTACAGGGGGATGGAGGGAAACATTCAGTACTTC
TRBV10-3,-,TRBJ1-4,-,CAISEGANNEKLFF,TGTGCCATCAGTGAAGGGGCAAATAATGAAAAACTGTTTTTT
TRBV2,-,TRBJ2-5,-,CASSEARETQYF,TGTGCCAGCAGTGAAGCACGGGAGACCCAGTACTTC
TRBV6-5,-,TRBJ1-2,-,CASSYSDTDYGYTF,TGTGCCAGCAGTTACTCGGACACAGACTATGGCTACACCTTC
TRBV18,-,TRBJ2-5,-,CASSRNEHRESETQYF,TGTGCCAGCTCACGAAATGAACACAGGGAATCGGAGACCCAGTACTTC
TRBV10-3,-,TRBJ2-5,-,CAISESLGAPQETQYF,TGTGCCATCAGTGAGTCTTTGGGGGCTCCCCAAGAGACCCAGTACTTC
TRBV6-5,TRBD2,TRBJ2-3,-,CASRGTSSLTDTQYF,TGTGCCAGCAGGGGGACTAGCTCCCTCACAGATACGCAGTATTTT
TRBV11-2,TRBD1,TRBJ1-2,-,CASSPQGEHYGYTF,TGTGCCAGCAGCCCCCAGGGGGAGCACTATGGCTACACCTTC
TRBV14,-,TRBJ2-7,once,CASSQSFLAGEQYF,TGTGCCAGCAGCCAATCCTTTCTGGCGGGGGAGCAGTACTTC
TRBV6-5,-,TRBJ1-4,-,CASGPGHSTNEKLFF,TGTGCCAGCGGGCCTGGACATTCAACTAATGAAAAACTGTTTTTT
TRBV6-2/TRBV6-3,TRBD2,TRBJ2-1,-,CASSYSAGGFDEQFF,TGTGCCAGCAGTTACTCCGCGGGGGGATTCGATGAGCAGTTCTTC
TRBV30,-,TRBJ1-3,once,CAWRQQGSRNTIYF,TGTGCCTGGCGCCAACAGGGATCGAGAAACACCATATATTTT
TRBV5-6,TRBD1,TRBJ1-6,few,CASSLTGTGFSPLHF,TGTGCCAGCAGCTTGACCGGGACAGGGTTTTCACCCCTCCACTTT
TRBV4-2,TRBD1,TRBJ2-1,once,CASSPRQGRGRNEQFF,TGTGCCAGCAGCCCCAGACAGGGCCGGGGTAGGAATGAGCAGTTCTTC
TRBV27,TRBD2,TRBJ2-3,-,CASSLYPGGDTQYF,TGTGCCAGCAGTTTATATCCGGGGGGGGATACGCAGTATTTT
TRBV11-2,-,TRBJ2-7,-,CASSSSGFYEQYF,TGTGCCAGCAGCTCCTCAGGGTTCTACGAGCAGTACTTC
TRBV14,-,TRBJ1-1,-,CASSLIGDTEAFF,TGTGCCAGCAGCCTTATCGGGGACACTGAAGCTTTCTTT
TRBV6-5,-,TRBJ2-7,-,CASGREQSSAYEQYF,TGTGCCAGCGGCCGGGAGCAGTCGTCAGCCTACGAGCAGTACTTC
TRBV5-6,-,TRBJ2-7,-,CASSLRGRGRSYEQYF,TGTGCCAGCAGCTTACGTGGGCGGGGTCGTTCCTACGAGCAGTACTTC
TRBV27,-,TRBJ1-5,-,CASSPEGQPQHF,TGTGCCAGCAGTCCGGAGGGTCAGCCCCAGCATTTT
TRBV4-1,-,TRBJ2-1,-,CASSRIPQTEQFF,TGCGCCAGCAGCCGGATCCCACAGACTGAGCAGTTCTTC
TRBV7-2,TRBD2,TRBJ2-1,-,CASNRGGTSVYEQFF,TGTGCCAGCAACCGCGGCGGGACTAGCGTCTATGAGCAGTTCTTC
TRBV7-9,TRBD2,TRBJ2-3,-,CASSTSGGGGFTQYF,TGTGCCAGCAGCACCTCGGGGGGCGGGGGGTTTACGCAGTATTTT
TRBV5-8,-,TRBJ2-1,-,CASSLPIGHNEQFF,TGTGCCAGCAGCTTGCCCATCGGTCACAATGAGCAGTTCTTC
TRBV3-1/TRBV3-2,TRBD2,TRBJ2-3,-,CASSQSGGSDTQYF,TGTGCCAGCAGCCAATCGGGGGGGTCAGATACGCAGTATTTT
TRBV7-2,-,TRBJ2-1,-,CASSPRWGVTRNEQFF,TGTGCCAGCAGCCCTCGGTGGGGCGTAACGCGTAATGAGCAGTTCTTC
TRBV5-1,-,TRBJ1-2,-,CASNQGSDNYGYTF,TGCGCCAGCAACCAGGGTTCGGATAACTATGGCTACACCTTC
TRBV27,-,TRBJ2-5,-,CASSLSEAVRETQYF,TGTGCCAGCAGTTTATCGGAGGCCGTCCGAGAGACCCAGTACTTC
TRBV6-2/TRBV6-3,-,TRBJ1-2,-,CASSSGDRTGYTF,TGTGCCAGCAGTTCGGGTGACAGGACCGGCTACACCTTC
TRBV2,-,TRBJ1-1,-,CASLAGYGMNTEAFF,TGTGCCAGCTTGGCGGGGTACGGCATGAACACTGAAGCTTTCTTT
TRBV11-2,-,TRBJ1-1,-,CASSEQILNTEAFF,TGTGCCAGCAGCGAACAGATATTGAACACTGAAGCTTTCTTT
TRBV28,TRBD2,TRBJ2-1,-,CASSSALAGAYNEQFF,TGTGCCAGCAGTTCCGCTCTAGCGGGGGCCTACAATGAGCAGTTCTTC
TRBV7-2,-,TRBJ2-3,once,CASSSSGAVLGTQYF,TGTGCCAGCAGCAGCTCCGGAGCGGTCCTAGGTACGCAGTATTTT
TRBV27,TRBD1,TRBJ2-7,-,CASSLRDRGYEQYF,TGTGCCAGCAGTCTCCGGGACAGGGGCTACGAGCAGTACTTC
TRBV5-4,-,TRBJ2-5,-,CASSLGLAMETQYF,TGTGCCAGCAGCTTGGGGCTAGCGATGGAGACCCAGTACTTC
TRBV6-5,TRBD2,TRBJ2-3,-,CASEYAAGGTDTQYF,TGTGCCAGCGAATACGCAGCGGGGGGCACAGATACGCAGTATTTT
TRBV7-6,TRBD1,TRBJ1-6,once,CASSRDRDSPLHF,TGTGCCAGCAGCCGGGACAGGGATTCACCCCTCCACTTT
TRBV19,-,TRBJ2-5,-,CASSPASSETQYF,TGTGCCAGTAGTCCAGCCTCTAGCGAGACCCAGTACTTC
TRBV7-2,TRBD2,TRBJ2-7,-,CASREGTSGFYEQYF,TGTGCCAGCAGGGAGGGGACTAGCGGGTTCTACGAGCAGTACTTC
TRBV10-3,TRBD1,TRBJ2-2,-,CAISGQSDTGELFF,TGTGCCATCTCGGGACAGTCAGACACCGGGGAGCTGTTTTTT
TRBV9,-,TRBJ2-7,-,CASSVGSSFYEQYF,TGTGCCAGCAGCGTAGGATCCAGTTTCTACGAGCAGTACTTC
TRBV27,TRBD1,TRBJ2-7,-,CASSSYRTGLFEQYF,TGTGCCAGCAGTTCCTATAGGACAGGCCTATTCGAGCAGTACTTC
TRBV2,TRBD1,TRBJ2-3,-,CASSRGQGVGTDTQYF,TGTGCCAGCAGCCGAGGACAGGGGGTAGGGACAGATACGCAGTATTTT
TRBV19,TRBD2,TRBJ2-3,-,CASRERGGEDTQYF,TGTGCCAGTAGGGAGCGGGGGGGCGAAGATACGCAGTATTTT
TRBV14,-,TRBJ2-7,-,CASSLRMRPLGHEQYF,TGTGCCAGCAGCCTCCGCATGCGGCCCCTAGGCCACGAGCAGTACTTC
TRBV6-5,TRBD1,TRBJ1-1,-,CASSYRQGRTEAFF,TGTGCCAGCAGTTATCGACAGGGTAGGACTGAAGCTTTCTTT
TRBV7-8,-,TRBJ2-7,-,CASTPTGNSYEQYF,TGTGCCAGCACCCCGACAGGCAACTCCTACGAGCAGTACTTC
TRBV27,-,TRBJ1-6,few,CASTTGGGLGNSPLHF,TGTGCCAGCACCACTGGGGGAGGGCTGGGGAATTCACCCCTCCACTTT
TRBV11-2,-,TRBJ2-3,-,CASSLDVQGATDTQYF,TGTGCCAGCAGCTTAGATGTGCAGGGCGCTACAGATACGCAGTATTTT
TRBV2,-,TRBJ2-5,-,CASSAGGETQYF,TGTGCCAGCAGTGCCGGGGGAGAGACCCAGTACTTC